The present T cell receptor (beta chain) was sequenced within a study of HIV-infected patients and healthy controls. About 500 ng RNA was reverse transcribed with alpha and beta constant-region primers. Alpha and beta chain libraries were made separately by chain-specific third strand synthesis with multiplexing indices. TCRdb used MiXCR to reprocess the 5' RACE reads, holding one entry per CDR3 protein. The data contain around 7,000 distinct CDR3 sequences, roughly 7.4% of them seen just once; the ten biggest clones take up roughly 8.8%. Study-wide results and caveats: HIV-infected repertoires had significantly higher mean Gini indices than controls, possibly reflecting oligoclonality. During therapy, HIV-associated CDR3s fell significantly in frequency, while CMV-associated CDR3s did not change significantly. Size-matched repertoire data failed to replicate the apparent Gini index recovery after therapy in HIV-infected patients.

Whole blood was used without fractionation, so all unsorted peripheral T cells were included. Exclusions covered tumors, febrile or AIDS-related illness, and hepatitis B or C coinfection. Germline CDR1 is LNHDA and CDR2 is SQIVND (reference sequence). The CDR3 is made up of 16 amino acids. V lost 5 bases, J lost 6 bases, and 8 bases stayed unmatched. This clonotype was seen ten or more times. No antigen is known for it. This clonotype was obtained from an adult with HIV infection. The gene calls are TRBV19 and TRBJ2-2, with 11 nucleotides matching TRBD2. The source was blood, collected before antiretroviral therapy. CDR3 sequence (DNA): TGTGCCAGTAGTCCAGTCCTAGCGGGAGGCGCCGGGGAGCTGTTTTTT. The encoded protein is CASSPVLAGGAGELFF.